This TCR beta chain derives from a study of human T cells and chemical hapten exposure. The sample holds many counts of this clonotype. The germline V gene encodes CDR1 DFQATT and CDR2 SNEGSKA (reference sequence). This CDR3 has 13 amino acids. V lost 0 bases and J lost 2, with 8 bases in between. Indicated time point: patch test 2, 6 weeks after DPC sensitization. Treatment indicated: therapeutic diphenylcyclopropenone sensitization with weekly scalp DPC. Non-pregnant alopecia patients aged 18 to 70, suitable for DPC therapy. Via MiXCR, TCRdb re-called the RACE reads, giving one row per CDR3 protein. Altogether about 42,000 distinct CDR3 sequences are present, more than 8.5% being singletons, with the ten largest covering around 16%.

The TCR sequence derives from a woman aged 35 to 49 with alopecia areata. Some clones in this sample may be carry-over from other donors' samples. The rearrangement uses TRBV20-1 and TRBJ2-7; unclear D gene. The input for sequencing was whole blood, taken in connection with sensitization to the hapten diphenylcyclopropenone (DPC). The DNA of the CDR3 is TGCAGTGCTAGAGATCTCAAGGCCTACGAGCAGTACTTC. Its protein is CSARDLKAYEQYF.